The 32 T cell receptor beta chains listed next were all sequenced from one sample in a study of human T cells and chemical hapten exposure. Each CDR3 protein gets one entry after TCRdb re-called the RACE reads with MiXCR. In the table there are about 190,000 distinct CDR3 sequences, about 25% of which are singletons. The time point here: patch test 3, about 24 weeks after DPC sensitization. Specified treatment: therapeutic diphenylcyclopropenone sensitization with weekly scalp DPC. This material consisted of whole blood, taken in connection with sensitization to the hapten diphenylcyclopropenone (DPC). The receptors were sampled from a middle-aged woman with alopecia areata. Some clones in this sample may be carry-over from other donors' samples.

Regarding this clonotype: A much larger clone is a single base away; this may be a read error. The chain couples TRBV7-2 to TRBJ2-5; tentative D call: TRBD1 (6 bases). V lost 5 bases and J 0 bases, leaving 7 bases between the germline ends. CDR3 length: 13 amino acids. From germline, CDR1 is SGHTA and CDR2 FQGNSA. As DNA, the CDR3 is TGTGCCAGCAGCCGGGACAACCAAGAGACCCAGTACTTC. Its translation: CASSRDNQETQYF. Together with reference TRBV7-2 and TRBJ2-5, the CDR3 gives the full variable domain: GAGVSQSPSNKVTEKGKDVELRCDPISGHTALYWYRQSLGQGLEFLIYFQGNSAPDKSGLPSDRFSAERTGGSVSTLTIQRTQQEDSAVYLCASSRDNQETQYFGPGTRLLVL.

The chain carries TRBV7-9 and TRBJ2-3, with 7 nucleotides matching TRBD1. In germline, CDR1 is SEHNR, CDR2 FQNEAQ (reference sequence). The CDR3 is 15 residues long. V lost 2 bases and J lost 5; bases outside the gene matches: 7. In DNA form, the CDR3 reads TGTGCCAGCAGCTTACAGGGGGTGAGACAAGATACGCAGTATTTT. The encoded protein is CASSLQGVRQDTQYF.

The V and J genes are TRBV7-3 and TRBJ2-5, with TRBD2 matching 9 bases. Germline values: CDR1 SGHTA, CDR2 FQGTGA. The CDR3 is 15 amino acids. V trimming: 0 bases; J trimming: 5 bases; junction bases outside the gene matches: 4. The CDR3 protein is CASSLTAGGTETQYF. The CDR3 DNA reads TGTGCCAGCAGCTTAACGGCGGGAGGGACGGAGACCCAGTACTTC.

This chain connects TRBV20-1 to TRBJ1-2; D uncertain. Deletions cut 2 bases from V and 8 bases from J, with 21 bases between. CDR1 is DFQATT, CDR2 SNEGSKA, per germline (reference sequence). The CDR3 is 15 amino acids. The DNA of the CDR3 is TGCAGTGCTAGACCCCCCCCGGGAACTGCGGACGGCTACACCTTC. The encoded protein is CSARPPPGTADGYTF.

This chain links TRBV30 with TRBJ1-3, with a possible D match to TRBD1 (6 bases). This CDR3 is built from 14 residues. Deletions cut 4 bases from V and 0 bases from J, with 10 bases between. CDR1 and CDR2 (germline): GTSNPN, SVGIG (reference sequence). CDR3 sequence: CAWTTGNSGNTIYF. In DNA form, the CDR3 reads TGTGCCTGGACAACAGGGAACTCTGGAAACACCATATATTTT.

This rearrangement joins TRBV20-1 to TRBJ2-1, with 10 bases identical to TRBD1. The CDR3 has 14 residues. From germline, CDR1 is DFQATT and CDR2 SNEGSKA (reference sequence). V lost 3 bases and J lost 4; bases outside the gene matches: 3. The CDR3 DNA reads TGCAGTGCTAGCGGGACAGGGGCGTACAATGAGCAGTTCTTC. Protein: CSASGTGAYNEQFF.

This clonotype appeared a few times. The DNA for the CDR3 is TGTGCCAGCAGTTTATTCGCAGACTACAATGAGCAGTTCTTC. It yields the protein CASSLFADYNEQFF. The chain has TRBV28 and TRBJ2-1; D not resolved. There are 14 residues in the CDR3. V was cut by 1 base and J by 3 bases, with 7 bases left in between. Germline CDR1 is MDHEN and CDR2 is SYDVKM.

A few counts support this clonotype. The CDR3: CASSRGPQETQYF. The CDR3 coding sequence is TGCGCCAGCAGCCGAGGACCACAAGAGACCCAGTACTTC. This chain connects TRBV4-1 to TRBJ2-5; D not certain. V lost 4 bases and J 2 bases, leaving 8 bases between the germline ends. CDR3 length equals 13 residues. Germline-derived CDR1 and CDR2 are MGHRA and YSYEKL.

V usage is TRBV11-2 and J usage is TRBJ2-1; TRBD2 agrees at 10 bases. Germline trimming cut 4 bases from V and 6 bases from J; bases unmatched to any gene: 6. This CDR3 spans 15 amino acids. Germline-derived CDR1 and CDR2 are SGHAT and FQNNGV. The CDR3 sequence: CASSSLAGEANEQFF. The CDR3 region has the DNA TGTGCCAGCAGCTCTCTAGCGGGAGAAGCCAATGAGCAGTTCTTC.

In this sample, this clonotype turned up a few times. The chain joins TRBV20-1 to TRBJ1-1; perhaps TRBD1 as D (5 bases). Per germline, CDR1 DFQATT and CDR2 SNEGSKA (reference sequence). Trimming took 5 bases from V and 4 from J, leaving 17 bases between them. This CDR3 is built from 14 residues. In nucleotides, the CDR3 is TGCAGTGCTCCACGGGTTAGCGGGGCCACTGAAGCTTTCTTT. Amino acid sequence: CSAPRVSGATEAFF.

This clonotype was observed a few times. The chain joins TRBV18 to TRBJ1-5; 7 positions match TRBD1. CDR1 and CDR2 from the germline V gene are KGHSH and LQKENI. The CDR3 consists of 18 residues. Trimming took 2 bases from V and 1 from J; bases not matched to a gene: 11. The CDR3 sequence: CASSPNQPTGLSNQPQHF. The CDR3 DNA follows: TGTGCCAGCTCACCAAACCAGCCGACAGGGCTCAGCAATCAGCCCCAGCATTTT. The whole variable domain, filled in from reference TRBV18 and TRBJ1-5, reads NAGVMQNPRHLVRRRGQEARLRCSPMKGHSHVYWYRQLPEEGLKFMVYLQKENIIDESGMPKERFSAEFPKEGPSILRIQQVVRGDSAAYFCASSPNQPTGLSNQPQHFGDGTRLSIL.

This clonotype turned up a few times. The chain links TRBV6-1 to TRBJ1-6; 7 nucleotides agree with TRBD1. V shed 6 bases, J shed 7 bases, and the junction held 9 bases outside the gene matches. Per germline, CDR1 MNHNS and CDR2 SASEGT. This CDR3 is built from 15 residues. CDR3 residues: CASRPGTARNSPLHF. Written as DNA, the CDR3 is TGTGCCAGCAGGCCCGGGACAGCCAGGAATTCACCCCTCCACTTT.

This clonotype has only a few counts. The rearrangement links TRBV12-3 or TRBV12-4 to TRBJ2-7; D may be TRBD2 (6 bases). Trimming took 3 bases from V and 5 from J, leaving 14 bases between them. This CDR3 has 14 residues. The CDR3 reads CASSLLSGDHEQYF. The CDR3 nucleotides read TGTGCCAGCAGTTTGTTGTCGGGGGACCACGAGCAGTACTTC.

The chain couples TRBV11-2 to TRBJ2-7; 7 bases line up with TRBD1. The CDR3 covers 15 residues. The germline V gene has CDR1 SGHAT and CDR2 FQNNGV. Losses at the gene ends were 5 bases for V and 6 bases for J; bases not matched to a gene: 13. The CDR3 coding sequence is TGTGCCAGCAGCCCGTATCTCGGGACAGACGGCGAGCAGTACTTC. Translating it yields CASSPYLGTDGEQYF.

The chain couples TRBV28 to TRBJ1-5; D unresolved. The CDR3 is made up of 13 amino acids. In germline, CDR1 is MDHEN, CDR2 SYDVKM. V gave up 7 bases and J gave up 6 bases, with 13 bases separating them. CDR3 bases: TGTGCCAGCAATTCCGGAGTTGGTCAGCCCCAGCATTTT. It is translated as CASNSGVGQPQHF. Using reference TRBV28 and TRBJ1-5 for the parts outside the CDR3, the full variable domain is DVKVTQSSRYLVKRTGEKVFLECVQDMDHENMFWYRQDPGLGLRLIYFSYDVKMKEKGDIPEGYSVSREKKERFSLILESASTNQTSMYLCASNSGVGQPQHFGDGTRLSIL.

The chain carries TRBV25-1 and TRBJ1-1, with D possibly being TRBD1 (5 bases). Germline lookup yields CDR1 MGHDK and CDR2 SYGVNS. This CDR3 spans 13 amino acids. With 8 bases removed from V and 5 bases from J, the gap between germline ends came to 15 bases. The CDR3 DNA reads TGTGCCAGCGCCCAATCCAAGGGGACTGAAGCTTTCTTT. As protein: CASAQSKGTEAFF.

The V and J genes are TRBV6-6 and TRBJ2-3, with D possibly being TRBD1 (6 bases). There are 13 residues in the CDR3. The germline V and J ends were trimmed by 10 bases and 1 base, with 12 bases remaining between them. CDR1 MNHNY and CDR2 SVGAGI come from the germline V gene (reference sequence). The CDR3 nucleotides are TGTGCCATCGCGACAGGAGGCACAGATACGCAGTATTTT. Its protein product is CAIATGGTDTQYF.

The chain couples TRBV20-1 to TRBJ2-7; 8 nucleotides agree with TRBD2. In germline, CDR1 is DFQATT, CDR2 SNEGSKA (reference sequence). V lost 7 bases and J lost 6; bases outside the gene matches: 14. This CDR3 spans 14 amino acids. This chain's CDR3 is CSGSLGRLATEQYF. Written as DNA, the CDR3 is TGCAGTGGATCCCTGGGGCGACTAGCGACCGAGCAGTACTTC.

In its sample, this clonotype was seen many times. The V call is TRBV29-1, the J call TRBJ2-5, with 10 nucleotides matching TRBD1. V was clipped by 6 bases and J by 5 bases; unmatched bases: 6. The CDR3 length is 13 residues. CDR1 is SQVTM, CDR2 ANQGSEA, per germline. CDR3 protein: CSVRQGAAETQYF. The CDR3 DNA is TGCAGCGTACGACAGGGGGCGGCGGAGACCCAGTACTTC. Complete variable domain (other parts from reference TRBV29-1 and TRBJ2-5): SAVISQKPSRDICQRGTSLTIQCQVDSQVTMMFWYRQQPGQSLTLIATANQGSEATYESGFVIDKFPISRPNLTFSTLTVSNMSPEDSSIYLCSVRQGAAETQYFGPGTRLLVL.

The chain carries TRBV5-1 and TRBJ1-2; D gene uncertain. V was cut by 1 base and J by 10 bases, with 14 bases left in between. The CDR3 has 13 amino acids. Germline-derived CDR1 and CDR2 are SGHRS and YFSETQ. As DNA, the CDR3 is TGCGCCAGCAGCTTGACCGGGGATACCGACTACACCTTC. Translated: CASSLTGDTDYTF.

This sequence joins TRBV27 and TRBJ2-1; no clear D. Germline-derived CDR1 and CDR2 are MNHEY and SMNVEV (reference sequence). This CDR3 comprises 18 residues. V was pared by 3 bases and J by 3 bases, with 21 bases between. CDR3 DNA sequence: TGTGCCAGCAGTTTTTTGAAGACGACCTTCGTAAGCTACAATGAGCAGTTCTTC. Its protein is CASSFLKTTFVSYNEQFF.

The V call is TRBV20-1, the J call TRBJ2-7, with D tentatively TRBD1 (6 bases). Germline V gives CDR1 DFQATT, CDR2 SNEGSKA (reference sequence). Trimming left V 3 bases short and J 4 bases short, with 16 bases between. The CDR3 has 14 amino acids. CDR3 amino acids: CSASSTGLFYEQYF. The CDR3 DNA reads as TGCAGTGCTAGCAGCACAGGGCTTTTTTACGAGCAGTACTTC.

The genes are TRBV20-1 and TRBJ2-1; tentatively, D is TRBD1 (6 bases). Germline CDR1 is DFQATT and CDR2 is SNEGSKA (reference sequence). The CDR3 is made up of 12 amino acids. The V and J ends lost 0 bases and 10 bases respectively, with 10 bases between them. The CDR3 DNA reads as TGCAGTGCTAGAGAACCAGGGGTCGAGCAGTTCTTC. This translates into CSAREPGVEQFF.

The chain uses TRBV10-3 and TRBJ2-5, with 8 bases identical to TRBD1. With 5 bases clipped from V and 4 bases from J, the junction kept 9 bases outside the gene matches. This CDR3 spans 15 amino acids. The germline V gene has CDR1 ENHRY and CDR2 SYGVKD. The CDR3 reads CAISTTATGGETQYF. CDR3 in DNA: TGTGCCATCAGTACTACAGCAACAGGGGGAGAGACCCAGTACTTC.

This rearrangement joins TRBV20-1 to TRBJ2-5; a possible D gene is TRBD2 (5 bases). The CDR3 totals 13 residues. CDR1 is DFQATT and CDR2 is SNEGSKA in the germline V gene (reference sequence). Trimming stripped 3 bases from V and 5 bases from J, with 13 bases between. The CDR3 sequence is CSASSLARETQYF. The CDR3 region has the DNA TGCAGTGCTAGTAGTCTAGCTCGCGAGACCCAGTACTTC.

V usage is TRBV28 and J usage is TRBJ2-3; D is possibly TRBD1 or TRBD2 (5 bases each). The germline V gene has CDR1 MDHEN and CDR2 SYDVKM. V shed 7 bases and J shed 0 bases, with 11 bases lying between them. The CDR3 runs 14 residues. The CDR3 nucleotides read TGTGCCAGCACCGACAGCGGAAGCACAGATACGCAGTATTTT. Translating gives CASTDSGSTDTQYF.

The V call is TRBV4-1, the J call TRBJ2-3, with 12 positions matching TRBD2. The V gene end was trimmed by 1 base and the J gene end by 2 bases; junction bases not matched to a gene: 4. From germline, CDR1 is MGHRA and CDR2 YSYEKL. The CDR3 sequence is 17 residues long. The CDR3 DNA is TGCGCCAGCAGCCAAGTCGGACTAGCGGGATCCACAGATACGCAGTATTTT. Its protein is CASSQVGLAGSTDTQYF.

This clonotype was recorded at least ten times. The J gene is TRBJ2-7, the V gene TRBV9; D ambiguous. Between the trimmed V and J ends, which lost 3 bases and 5 bases, there was a span of 9 bases. Germline CDR1 is SGDLS and CDR2 is YYNGEE. The CDR3 length is 12 residues. CDR3 region: CASSDTPHEQYF. CDR3 in DNA: TGTGCCAGCAGCGACACCCCCCACGAGCAGTACTTC.

This clonotype was picked up a small number of times. V is TRBV7-2 and J is TRBJ1-4, with D unresolved. The CDR3 is made up of 13 amino acids. Deletions cut 2 bases from V and 8 bases from J, with 9 bases between. CDR1 and CDR2 from the germline V gene are SGHTA and FQGNSA. CDR3 residues: CASSLSGGEKLFF. DNA for the CDR3: TGTGCCAGCAGCTTAAGTGGCGGCGAAAAACTGTTTTTT.

The V call is TRBV6-5, the J call TRBJ1-5, with D uncertain. Per germline, CDR1 MNHEY and CDR2 SVGAGI. V was shortened by 6 bases and J by 0 bases, with 12 bases between the two germline ends. The CDR3 is 15 amino acids. In nucleotides, the CDR3 is TGTGCCAGCAGAGACGGGATCTATAGCAATCAGCCCCAGCATTTT. Its protein is CASRDGIYSNQPQHF.

This clonotype is a singleton in its sample. The J gene is TRBJ1-5, the V gene TRBV6-2 or TRBV6-3, with 7 nucleotides matching TRBD1. Per germline, CDR1 MNHEY and CDR2 SVGEGT. The ends lost 6 bases at V and 0 bases at J; junction bases unmatched: 8. This CDR3 has 16 amino acids. DNA of the CDR3: TGTGCCAGCAGCGCTACAGGGGCACTTAGCAATCAGCCCCAGCATTTT. Its translation: CASSATGALSNQPQHF.

This chain links TRBV9 with TRBJ1-2; the D gene is possibly TRBD1 (6 bases). Germline assignment: CDR1 SGDLS and CDR2 YYNGEE. This CDR3 is built from 15 residues. Between the trimmed V and J ends, which lost 4 bases and 0 bases, there was a span of 13 bases. CDR3 residues: CASSPTQGTNYGYTF. CDR3 bases: TGTGCCAGCAGCCCTACACAGGGCACTAACTATGGCTACACCTTC.